The 15 T cell receptor beta chains below were found in one sample sequenced in a study of shared clonotypes between healthy human individuals. Clones were read by immunoSEQ multiplex PCR, and TCRdb kept only the in-frame ones, dropping some. The data show fewer than 1.8 million clones, 98% seen once. The sequencing sample was made of naive CD4+ T cells sorted from blood. The subset here: CD45RA+ positively selected. The receptor source for this set is a man in his thirties or forties in good health.

This chain connects TRBV2 to TRBJ2-7; possible D gene TRBD2, 6 bases. The CDR3 covers 13 residues. The V end lost 7 bases, the J end lost 2 bases, and 12 bases lay between the germline ends. In germline, CDR1 is SNHLY, CDR2 FYNNEI. The CDR3 bases are TGTGCCAGCAAACCGGGACTCACCTACGAGCAGTACTTC. Encoded protein: CASKPGLTYEQYF.

This chain connects TRBV7-2 to TRBJ1-5; D uncertain. The CDR3 sequence is 15 residues long. V lost 7 bases to trimming and J lost 2 bases, with 15 bases between them. CDR1 and CDR2 (germline): SGHTA, FQGNSA. CDR3 sequence reads: CASNPGQNGNQPQHF. CDR3 bases: TGTGCCAGCAACCCCGGGCAGAATGGCAATCAGCCCCAGCATTTT. Supplemented by reference TRBV7-2 and TRBJ1-5, the full variable domain reads GAGVSQSPSNKVTEKGKDVELRCDPISGHTALYWYRQSLGQGLEFLIYFQGNSAPDKSGLPSDRFSAERTGGSVSTLTIQRTQQEDSAVYLCASNPGQNGNQPQHFGDGTRLSIL.

The chain is built from TRBV18 and TRBJ1-2; D ambiguous. V shed 4 bases and J shed 13 bases, with 13 bases lying between them. This CDR3 has 11 amino acids. Germline V CDR1 and CDR2: KGHSH, LQKENI. DNA for the CDR3: TGTGCCAGCTCACGTTACCCCGTGACCACCTTC. Its protein product is CASSRYPVTTF.

The chain employs TRBV29-1 and TRBJ2-5, with TRBD1 matching 7 bases. Looked up from germline, CDR1 is SQVTM and CDR2 is ANQGSEA. The CDR3 is 12 amino acids. Unmatched junction bases numbered 3, after V lost 7 bases and J lost 1 base. The CDR3 nucleotides are TGCAGCGCTCGGGACAGCCAAGAGACCCAGTACTTC. It codes for CSARDSQETQYF. The whole variable domain, filled in from reference TRBV29-1 and TRBJ2-5, reads SAVISQKPSRDICQRGTSLTIQCQVDSQVTMMFWYRQQPGQSLTLIATANQGSEATYESGFVIDKFPISRPNLTFSTLTVSNMSPEDSSIYLCSARDSQETQYFGPGTRLLVL.

The chain is built from TRBV7-9 and TRBJ2-2, with 12 bases that match TRBD2. Germline values: CDR1 SEHNR, CDR2 FQNEAQ (reference sequence). The CDR3 spans 17 residues. J lost 4 bases, V lost 4 bases, and 7 bases had no gene match. CDR3 sequence: CASSSHGLAGLTGELFF. CDR3 bases: TGTGCCAGCAGCTCCCATGGACTAGCGGGGCTCACCGGGGAGCTGTTTTTT.

The chain links TRBV5-1 to TRBJ2-7; tentative D call: TRBD2 (5 bases). V was clipped by 0 bases and J by 0 bases, with 7 bases between them. CDR1 is SGHRS and CDR2 is YFSETQ in the germline V gene. The CDR3 is 14 residues long. Here the CDR3 DNA reads TGCGCCAGCAGCTTGGGAGGGCTCTCCTACGAGCAGTACTTC. Translated: CASSLGGLSYEQYF.

This clone was detected a few times. V gene TRBV10-3 combines with J gene TRBJ2-5; TRBD2 matches 11 bases. The V gene end was trimmed by 6 bases and the J gene end by 4 bases; junction bases not matched to a gene: 10. The CDR3 spans 16 residues. Germline lookup yields CDR1 ENHRY and CDR2 SYGVKD. CDR3 bases: TGTGCCATCAGCGCGCTAGCGGGAGGCGGTGGAGAGACCCAGTACTTC. Translated, it gives CAISALAGGGGETQYF.

The rearrangement links TRBV18 to TRBJ1-1; possibly TRBD1 for D (5 bases). Per germline, CDR1 KGHSH and CDR2 LQKENI. Trimming pared 6 bases from V and 0 bases from J, leaving 14 bases between. The CDR3 has 15 residues. The CDR3 region is CASSAQGSMNTEAFF. The CDR3 DNA is TGTGCCAGCTCCGCCCAGGGATCCATGAACACTGAAGCTTTCTTT. The full variable domain, in which reference TRBV18 and TRBJ1-1 provide the parts outside the CDR3, is NAGVMQNPRHLVRRRGQEARLRCSPMKGHSHVYWYRQLPEEGLKFMVYLQKENIIDESGMPKERFSAEFPKEGPSILRIQQVVRGDSAAYFCASSAQGSMNTEAFFGQGTRLTVV.

The chain employs TRBV19 and TRBJ2-1; the match to TRBD2 covers 9 bases. The J segment lost 2 bases and the V segment lost 6 bases, leaving 8 bases of the junction unmatched. This CDR3 comprises 16 residues. Germline lookup yields CDR1 LNHDA and CDR2 SQIVND (reference sequence). As DNA, the CDR3 is TGTGCCAGTAGGATTAGCGGGAGAGGGACCTACAATGAGCAGTTCTTC. It encodes CASRISGRGTYNEQFF.

The DNA for the CDR3 is TGTGCCAGTAGTACCCCGGGACAGGGCTATGGCTACACCTTC. Protein: CASSTPGQGYGYTF. The chain combines TRBV19 with TRBJ1-2, with 9 bases fitting TRBD1. Per germline, CDR1 LNHDA and CDR2 SQIVND (reference sequence). The CDR3 has 14 amino acids. Trimming cost V 4 bases and J 4 bases; bases outside gene matches: 4.

The chain has TRBV27 and TRBJ2-1, with D maybe TRBD1 (6 bases). The germline gives CDR1 MNHEY, CDR2 SMNVEV (reference sequence). The germline V and J ends were trimmed by 4 bases and 3 bases, with 13 bases remaining between them. The CDR3 loop spans 15 amino acids. The DNA for the CDR3 is TGTGCCAGCAGTTCTCCGGGACAATTCTACAATGAGCAGTTCTTC. Residues: CASSSPGQFYNEQFF.

Here the CDR3 reads CASSIGREAKNIQYF. In nucleotides, the CDR3 is TGTGCCAGTAGTATCGGCAGGGAGGCCAAAAACATTCAGTACTTC. This chain connects TRBV19 to TRBJ2-4; D is possibly TRBD1 or TRBD2 (5 bases each). There are 15 residues in the CDR3. Germline-derived CDR1 and CDR2 are LNHDA and SQIVND (reference sequence). V was trimmed by 3 bases and J by 1 base, leaving 10 bases between them. The entire variable domain, with the rest obtained from reference TRBV19 and TRBJ2-4, is as follows: DGGITQSPKYLFRKEGQNVTLSCEQNLNHDAMYWYRQDPGQGLRLIYYSQIVNDFQKGDIAEGYSVSREKKESFPLTVTSAQKNPTAFYLCASSIGREAKNIQYFGAGTRLSVL.

The chain has TRBV5-1 and TRBJ2-1; 8 positions match TRBD2. Trimming at V came to 4 bases and at J to 2 bases, leaving 2 bases not matched to a gene. Germline values: CDR1 SGHRS, CDR2 YFSETQ. This CDR3 has 14 amino acids. The CDR3 nucleotides are TGCGCCAGCAGCCGGGAGGGGGCCTACAATGAGCAGTTCTTC. It encodes CASSREGAYNEQFF.

J is TRBJ2-1 and V is TRBV5-4; TRBD2 aligns across 14 bases. The CDR3 runs 15 residues. Per germline, CDR1 SGHNT and CDR2 YYREEE (reference sequence). V shed 1 base, J shed 9 bases, and the junction held 3 bases outside the gene matches. CDR3 sequence: CASSLPGTSGSEQFF. The CDR3 DNA is TGTGCCAGCAGCTTGCCCGGGACTAGCGGGAGTGAGCAGTTCTTC.

For the CDR3, the DNA is TGTGCCAGCAGCTTTCTTCGTGGCGTGGGCGATGGAGCTTTCTTT. It codes for CASSFLRGVGDGAFF. This chain connects TRBV7-9 to TRBJ1-1; D call uncertain. Trimming took 3 bases from V and 10 from J, leaving 21 bases between them. Germline V gene sequence: CDR1 SEHNR, CDR2 FQNEAQ (reference sequence). The CDR3 totals 15 residues.